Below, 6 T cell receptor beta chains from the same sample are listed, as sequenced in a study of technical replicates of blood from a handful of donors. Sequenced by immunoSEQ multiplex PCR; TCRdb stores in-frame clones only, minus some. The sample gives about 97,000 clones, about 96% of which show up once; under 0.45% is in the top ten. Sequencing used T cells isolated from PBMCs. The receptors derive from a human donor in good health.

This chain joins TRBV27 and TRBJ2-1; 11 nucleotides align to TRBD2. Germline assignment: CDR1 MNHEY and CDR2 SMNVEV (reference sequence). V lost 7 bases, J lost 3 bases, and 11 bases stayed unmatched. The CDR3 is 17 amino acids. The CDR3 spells CASITSGGFKGYNEQFF. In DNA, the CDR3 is TGTGCCAGCATAACTAGCGGGGGTTTTAAAGGCTACAATGAGCAGTTCTTC.

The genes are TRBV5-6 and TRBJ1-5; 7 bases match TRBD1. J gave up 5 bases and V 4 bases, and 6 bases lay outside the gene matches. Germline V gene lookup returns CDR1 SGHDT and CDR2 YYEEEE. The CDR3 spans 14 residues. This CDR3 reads CASSLNRGHQPQHF. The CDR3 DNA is TGTGCCAGCAGCCTAAACAGGGGACATCAGCCCCAGCATTTT.

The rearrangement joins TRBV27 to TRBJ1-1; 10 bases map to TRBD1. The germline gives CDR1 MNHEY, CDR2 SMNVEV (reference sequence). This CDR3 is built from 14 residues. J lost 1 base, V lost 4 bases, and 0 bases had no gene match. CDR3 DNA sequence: TGTGCCAGCAGTTGGGACAGGGGGAACACTGAAGCTTTCTTT. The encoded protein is CASSWDRGNTEAFF.

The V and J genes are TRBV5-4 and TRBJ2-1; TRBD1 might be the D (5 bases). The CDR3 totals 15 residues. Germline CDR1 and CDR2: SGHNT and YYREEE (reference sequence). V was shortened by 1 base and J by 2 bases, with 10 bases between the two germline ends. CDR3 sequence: CASSLIQATYNEQFF. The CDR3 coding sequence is TGTGCCAGCAGCTTGATACAGGCAACCTACAATGAGCAGTTCTTC. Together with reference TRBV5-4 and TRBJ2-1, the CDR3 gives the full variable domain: ETGVTQSPTHLIKTRGQQVTLRCSSQSGHNTVSWYQQALGQGPQFIFQYYREEENGRGNFPPRFSGLQFPNYSSELNVNALELDDSALYLCASSLIQATYNEQFFGPGTRLTVL.

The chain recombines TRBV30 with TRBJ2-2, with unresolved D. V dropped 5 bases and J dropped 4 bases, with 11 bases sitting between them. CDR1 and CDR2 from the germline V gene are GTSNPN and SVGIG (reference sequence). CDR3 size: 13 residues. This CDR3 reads CAWLSGSTGELFF. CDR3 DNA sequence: TGTGCCTGGCTTTCAGGATCCACCGGGGAGCTGTTTTTT.

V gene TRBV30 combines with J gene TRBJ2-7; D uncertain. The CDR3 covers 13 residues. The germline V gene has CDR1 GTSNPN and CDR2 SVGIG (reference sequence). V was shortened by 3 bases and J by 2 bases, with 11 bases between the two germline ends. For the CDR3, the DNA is TGTGCCTGGAGAACAAATCGGGCCTACGAGCAGTACTTC. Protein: CAWRTNRAYEQYF.